This T cell receptor beta chain was sequenced in a study of beta chain features in type 1 diabetes. Findings of the study overall: The study found fewer insertions and more deletions at VDJ junctions in type 1 diabetes patients. The influence of HLA type on TCRB rearrangement stayed undetermined.

CDR1 and CDR2 from the germline V gene are MNHEY and SMNVEV (reference sequence). The V gene lost 5 bases and the J gene lost 6 bases, with 14 bases spanning the gap. This CDR3 is built from 13 residues. Sequencing targeted expressed TCRB transcripts, as all isolated RNA had been reverse transcribed. Sequencing of naive, central memory and regulatory T cell samples gave an average of around 4 million reads. Some clones are missing from TCRdb's copy, which holds only in-frame ones; the method was immunoSEQ multiplex PCR. Found here are a few hundred thousand clones, around 14% of them singletons; the top ten hold roughly 0.038%. This clone has only a few counts. The antigen remains unidentified.

Sequencing used naive CD4+ T cells from blood. The TCR comes from a man under 40 in good health. The chain combines TRBV27 with TRBJ2-7; D ambiguous. The CDR3 sequence is CASSTPTEGEQYF. In DNA, the CDR3 is TGTGCCAGCAGTACACCGACTGAAGGCGAGCAGTACTTC.